This section outlines one T cell receptor (beta chain) sequence together with its context. The antigen remains unidentified. These data come from a study of T cells in Graves' hyperthyroidism and ophthalmopathy. Template material for amplifying TCR beta CDR3 regions consisted of RNA transcripts. Initially, a first-round RT-PCR of the TCR CDR3 employed the HTBI primer set. MiXCR was run by TCRdb on the multiplex PCR reads, yielding one entry per CDR3 protein. The sample lists 490,000 or so distinct CDR3 sequences; roughly 22% were seen once. Study-wide results and caveats: Ophthalmopathy got predicted by the model a median approximately 6.4 months before its onset.

CDR1 and CDR2 (germline): SGHRS, YFSETQ. Trimming stripped 1 base from V and 1 base from J, with 11 bases between. This CDR3 contains 15 residues. The clonotype was recovered from a woman in her seventies with Graves' ophthalmopathy. J is TRBJ1-2 and V is TRBV5-1; no definite D call. Material for sequencing was blood. The CDR3: CASSLSVGFNYGYTF. CDR3 nucleotides: TGCGCCAGCAGCTTGAGTGTGGGGTTTAACTATGGCTACACCTTC.